A single sample gave rise to the 2 T cell receptor delta chains below, sequenced in a study of γδ T cells in repeated Plasmodium falciparum infection. Vgamma9/Vdelta2+ and Vdelta2-negative gammadelta T cells were flow-sorted from PBMC for bulk sequencing. TCRdb re-processed the multiplex PCR reads via CATT. Of 53,000 or so delta-chain clones listed, roughly 2% were seen once; the top ten hold around 24%. Sequenced input: gamma-delta T cells from blood. The receptors derive from a pool of human donors (malaria-infected and uninfected, not separated).

A word on this clone: Given a far larger clone just one base away, this is likely a sequencing read error. Other DNA sequences in this sample translate to the same CDR3. This chain joins TRDV2 and TRDJ1; 9 bases are shared with TRDD3. From germline, CDR1 is GEAIGNYY and CDR2 EKD. This CDR3 region has 14 residues. The DNA of the CDR3 is TGTGCCTGTGACACGCTGGGGGATGCCGATAAACTTATCTTT. Translating it yields CACDTLGDADKLIF.

This clone appeared a few times. The protein given by TCRdb reflects a much larger clone and differs at residue 20 from this DNA's translation, likely from a read error; the protein shown is the DNA's translation. The V gene corresponds to TRDV1; no J gene was called; the listed D gene, TRDD3, was not tested against the DNA. This CDR3 has 21 residues. CDR1 and CDR2 (germline): TSWWSYY, QGS. The CDR3 nucleotides are TGTGCTCTTGGGGATCTTTCCTACCCATTTCAAAGCTGGGGGCTTAACGATAAACTCACCTTT. Translated: CALGDLSYPFQSWGLNDKLTF.